Listed below are T cell receptor beta chains from one sample, sequenced in a study of T-cell memory formation after mild COVID-19. A single record per CDR3 protein comes from TCRdb applying MiXCR to the 5' RACE reads. Here the sample spans fewer than 350,000 distinct CDR3 sequences, over 15% being singletons. Material: PBMCs or a T cell subset sorted from them (not recorded which). Receptors were obtained from a man aged 18 to 30 who had mild COVID-19 (a few samples of this study predate the infection). Cell type and time point are not known. Both conserved end residues are part of each CDR3.

v_gene	CDR3aa
TRBV7-3	CASSGSSTDTQYF
TRBV20-1	CSATTGIGQPQHF
TRBV5-1	CASRLQGTLAYNEQFF
TRBV2	CASSEWAFGNEKLFF
TRBV20-1	CSGTSGGKQETQYF
TRBV2	CAGRDTWLGYEQYF
TRBV12-3/TRBV12-4	CASSILRLQYF
TRBV11-3	CASSSRTGETEAFF
TRBV9	CASSALGNQETQYF
TRBV7-9	CASRPKTQRGRTEAFF
TRBV11-2	CASSLAPGDEQYF
TRBV12-3/TRBV12-4	CASSFSGGAGDTQYF
TRBV27	CASSLSGRVREQFF
TRBV6-6	CASSYPPELIQETQYF
TRBV20-1	CSAATSGQADTQYF
TRBV29-1	CSVARARDSWNTGELFF
TRBV18	CASSRDRQHNEQFF
TRBV9	CASSVGGGQETQYF
TRBV9	CASSKLSGETDTQYF
TRBV23-1	CASSHAHRLTLNEKLFF
TRBV12-3/TRBV12-4	CASTAALAGGLSGELFF
TRBV7-2	CASSTQGDQPQHF
TRBV7-2	CASSFMGSTEAFF
TRBV4-1	CASSQVLRGDTEAFF